The present T cell receptor beta chain was sequenced within a study of T cell responses to AZD1222 COVID-19 vaccine. Study-level findings and limits: Most donors were white British and more were female, and clonal diversity was possibly underestimated. With two AZD1222 doses given, Spike-specific TCR breadth and depth both rose.

Of note for this clone: The antigen is unknown.

The length of the CDR3 is 19 residues. Germline CDR1 and CDR2: SNHLY and FYNNEI. Trimming took off 3 bases at V and 4 bases at J, with 26 bases between the two ends. Repertoires were generated with immunoSEQ multiplex PCR, while TCRdb's copy carries only in-frame clones and drops some. The table records about 120,000 clones, about 91% of them present only once. The genes are TRBV2 and TRBJ2-3; D might be TRBD2 (6 bases). The specimen was peripheral blood, collected on day 0 of AZD1222 vaccination. The sequence derives from an adult in good health. This CDR3 is CASSEAPGTADYWADTQYF. CDR3 nucleotides: TGTGCCAGCAGTGAGGCCCCCGGGACGGCGGACTACTGGGCAGATACGCAGTATTTT. Based on the CDR3 plus reference TRBV2 and TRBJ2-3, the full variable domain is EPEVTQTPSHQVTQMGQEVILRCVPISNHLYFYWYRQILGQKVEFLVSFYNNEISEKSEIFDDQFSVERPDGSNFTLKIRSTKLEDSAMYFCASSEAPGTADYWADTQYFGPGTRLTVL.